The present T cell receptor beta chain was sequenced within a study of cytomegalovirus exposure and HLA in healthy donors. Overall study results and limits: Later work found that TCR association rates differed between HLA loci; DRB1 had the most and HLA-C the fewest. What TCR beta sequences reportedly achieved was accurate prediction of HLA-A and HLA-B alleles in most subjects.

As for this clone: Its cognate antigen is unknown.

Use of 60 Vbeta and 13 Jbeta primers characterized the PCR. The table came from immunoSEQ multiplex PCR; TCRdb's copy has only in-frame clones and leaves some out. The sample shows 150,000 to 200,000 clones, about 59% of them seen only once. The CDR3 length is 13 residues. Per germline, CDR1 SGHTA and CDR2 FQGNSA. V lost 4 bases to trimming and J lost 7 bases, with 14 bases between them. Donors likely had unrecorded immune exposures despite being nominally healthy when sampled. This chain uses TRBV7-2 with TRBJ2-7; TRBD2 might be the D (6 bases). The sequencing sample was made of PBMCs. The sequence was collected from a man aged 40-49 years in good health and CMV-seronegative. CDR3 DNA: TGTGCCAGCAGCTCGGACGGGGGTAAAGAGCAGTACTTC. Protein sequence: CASSSDGGKEQYF. Combining the CDR3 with reference TRBV7-2 and TRBJ2-7 gives the whole variable domain GAGVSQSPSNKVTEKGKDVELRCDPISGHTALYWYRQSLGQGLEFLIYFQGNSAPDKSGLPSDRFSAERTGGSVSTLTIQRTQQEDSAVYLCASSSDGGKEQYFGPGTRLTVT.